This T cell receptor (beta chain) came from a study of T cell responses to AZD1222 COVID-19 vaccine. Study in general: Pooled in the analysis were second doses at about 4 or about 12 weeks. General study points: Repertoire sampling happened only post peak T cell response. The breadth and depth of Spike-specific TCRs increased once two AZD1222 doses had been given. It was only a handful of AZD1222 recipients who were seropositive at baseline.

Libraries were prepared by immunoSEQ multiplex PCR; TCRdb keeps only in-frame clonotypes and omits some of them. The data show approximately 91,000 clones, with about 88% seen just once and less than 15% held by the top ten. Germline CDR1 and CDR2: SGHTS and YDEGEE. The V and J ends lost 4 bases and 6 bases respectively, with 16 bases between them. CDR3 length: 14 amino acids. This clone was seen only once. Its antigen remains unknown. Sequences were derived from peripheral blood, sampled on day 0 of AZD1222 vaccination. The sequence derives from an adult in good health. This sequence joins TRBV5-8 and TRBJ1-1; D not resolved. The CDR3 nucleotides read TGTGCCAGCAGCCACGGGATCGAGGGTGCTGAAGCTTTCTTT. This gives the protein CASSHGIEGAEAFF.